This is a list of T cell receptor beta chains from one sample in a study of control samples from healthy donors and cancer patients. Measured with immunoSEQ multiplex PCR; TCRdb has only the in-frame clones, and not every one. The data show 100,000 to 150,000 clones, about 90% seen once. Sequences were obtained from blood. Source of these receptors: a man in his late teens or twenties in good health. CDR3s include the opening cysteine and the closing phenylalanine or tryptophan. D genes are given only for firm matches. Clone size, where shown, is once, few, many, or a class for clones that have expanded.

CDR3 DNA | CDR3 protein | J gene | V gene | clone size | D gene
TGTGCCAGCAGCGGGACAGCCTCTGGAAACACCATATATTTT | CASSGTASGNTIYF | TRBJ1-3 | TRBV2 | - | TRBD1
TGCAGTGTGGGGGGTCCGGAGCAGTTCTTC | CSVGGPEQFF | TRBJ2-1 | TRBV20-1 | - | -
TGTGCCAGCCGGGATGGCGGGGCCTCCTATAATTCACCCCTCCACTTT | CASRDGGASYNSPLHF | TRBJ1-6 | TRBV25-1 | - | -
TGTGCCAGCAGCCAACGGGACAGGGGGAATGAAAAACTGTTTTTT | CASSQRDRGNEKLFF | TRBJ1-4 | TRBV6-5 | - | TRBD1
TGTGCCTGGACCGGGGTCCTGAATGAGCAGTTCTTC | CAWTGVLNEQFF | TRBJ2-1 | TRBV30 | - | -
TGCGCCAGCAGCCAAGGTGACAGGGACTCCTACGAGCAGTACTTC | CASSQGDRDSYEQYF | TRBJ2-7 | TRBV4-1 | - | TRBD1
TGTGCCAGCAGCCACGGGACTAGCGGGAGGACAGATACGCAGTATTTT | CASSHGTSGRTDTQYF | TRBJ2-3 | TRBV11-2 | - | TRBD2
TGTGCCAGCAGTCAAAGGACCGGGACTAGGGTTTATGGTGAGCAGTTCTTC | CASSQRTGTRVYGEQFF | TRBJ2-1 | TRBV27 | - | TRBD2
TGTGCCAGCAGCAAAGACAGGAACAATCAGCCCCAGCATTTT | CASSKDRNNQPQHF | TRBJ1-5 | TRBV2 | - | -
TGTGCCAGCAGCTTCTACGGAAAGCTAGCGGTGGGCGGCGAGCAGTACTTC | CASSFYGKLAVGGEQYF | TRBJ2-7 | TRBV7-6 | - | TRBD2
TGTGCCAGCAGCGTGACAGGGGGGAACTCCTACAATGAGCAGTTCTTC | CASSVTGGNSYNEQFF | TRBJ2-1 | TRBV2 | - | TRBD1
TGCAGTGCTAGTAGGGACGGAGTTAATGAAAAACTGTTTTTT | CSASRDGVNEKLFF | TRBJ1-4 | TRBV20-1 | - | -
TGTGCCAGCAGTTTCACAGGTAGAACCTACGAGCAGTACTTC | CASSFTGRTYEQYF | TRBJ2-7 | TRBV28 | - | -
TGTGCCAGCAGTCTTAACGGGCTAGCGGGAGAGCAGTACTTC | CASSLNGLAGEQYF | TRBJ2-7 | TRBV7-3 | - | TRBD2
TGTGCCAGCAGCCTTAGACTAGCGGGCCCCACAGATACGCAGTATTTT | CASSLRLAGPTDTQYF | TRBJ2-3 | TRBV7-2 | - | TRBD2
TGCGCCAGCAGTGAGTCGAGTGGACTAAGCTATGAGCAGTTCTTC | CASSESSGLSYEQFF | TRBJ2-1 | TRBV10-1 | - | -
TGTGCCAGCAGTTTAACTGGGGCCAACGTCCTGACTTTC | CASSLTGANVLTF | TRBJ2-6 | TRBV7-8 | - | -
TGTGCCAGCGCCGAGGGGGCTACAAGGCAAGAGACCCAGTACTTC | CASAEGATRQETQYF | TRBJ2-5 | TRBV6-5 | - | TRBD1
TGTGCCAGCAGCTGGCAGGATAGCAATCAGCCCCAGCATTTT | CASSWQDSNQPQHF | TRBJ1-5 | TRBV5-8 | few | -
TGTGCCAGCAGTTTATGGGGGGAAGAACAGACCCAGTACTTC | CASSLWGEEQTQYF | TRBJ2-5 | TRBV27 | once | -
TGTGCCAGCTCACCGACCCGGGACAGGGGTGACTATGGCTACACCTTC | CASSPTRDRGDYGYTF | TRBJ1-2 | TRBV18 | few | TRBD1
TGTGCCAGCAGCTGGGGGGGAAATCCGGGCGAGCAGTACTTC | CASSWGGNPGEQYF | TRBJ2-7 | TRBV7-2 | - | TRBD2
TGTGCCAGCAGCCCCGGGGGCTTCGATGAAAAACTGTTTTTT | CASSPGGFDEKLFF | TRBJ1-4 | TRBV7-9 | once | -
TGTGCCAGCAGTTTATCTGTCGAGGGGAGGGGCACTGAAGCTTTCTTT | CASSLSVEGRGTEAFF | TRBJ1-1 | TRBV27 | once | -
TGTGCCAGCAGTTCCTGGCAGGGGGCAACTTTCTTT | CASSSWQGATFF | TRBJ1-1 | TRBV27 | - | TRBD1
TGTGCCACCAGCAGAGAGGACGGGAACCTTTCCGGGGAGCTGTTTTTT | CATSREDGNLSGELFF | TRBJ2-2 | TRBV15 | - | -
TGCAGTGCAGCCTGGAAGACCCAGTACTTC | CSAAWKTQYF | TRBJ2-5 | TRBV20-1 | - | -
TGCGCCAGCGGAGTCTCAATCGAAAAACTGTTTTTT | CASGVSIEKLFF | TRBJ1-4 | TRBV4-1 | - | -
TGTGCCAGCAGCAGGGGTTACTCTTCTGGAAACACCATATATTTT | CASSRGYSSGNTIYF | TRBJ1-3 | TRBV5-6 | - | -
TGTGCCAGCAGTTTATCGGTGACCTACGAGCAGTACTTC | CASSLSVTYEQYF | TRBJ2-7 | TRBV27 | - | -
TGTGCCAGTAGTAGGAGGGGAGGCGGGAGGCTGGGGAATGAGCAGTTCTTC | CASSRRGGGRLGNEQFF | TRBJ2-1 | TRBV19 | - | TRBD2